This TCR beta chain was sequenced in a study of human T cells and chemical hapten exposure. Study at large: Predominantly women, the patients had alopecia areata, totalis or universalis.

During construction of the library, unique molecular identifiers were attached to individual cDNA molecules for quantitative, reproducible TCR counting. TCRdb reanalysed the RACE reads using MiXCR and keeps one entry per CDR3 protein. The table records some 350,000 distinct CDR3 sequences, around 7% of them present only once. This clonotype was seen more than once but under ten times. The germline V and J ends were trimmed by 0 bases and 4 bases, with 8 bases remaining between them. CDR3 size: 14 residues. The germline gives CDR1 SGDLS, CDR2 YYNGEE. Time point in this sample: patch test 1, 2 weeks after DPC sensitization. The treatment was: therapeutic diphenylcyclopropenone sensitization with weekly scalp DPC.

The J gene is TRBJ1-5, the V gene TRBV9, with D unclear. The sequencing here drew on whole blood, taken in connection with sensitization to the hapten diphenylcyclopropenone (DPC). The sequence came from a woman aged 18-29 years with alopecia areata. Some clones in this sample may be carry-over from other donors' samples. CDR3 coding DNA: TGTGCCAGCAGCGTAGGACACAAGAATCAGCCCCAGCATTTT. As protein: CASSVGHKNQPQHF.